Below, 32 T cell receptor beta chains from the same sample are listed, as sequenced in a study of molecular identifiers for immune sequencing clone quantification. TCRdb reprocessed the PCR reads with MiXCR, giving one entry per CDR3 protein. The sample lists 250,000 to 400,000 distinct CDR3 sequences, about 20% occurring once. Sequencing input: naive CD8+ T cells from blood, with Jurkat cell RNA spiked in. Described subset: FACS-sorted CD8+CD4-CCR7+CD45RA+ naive T cells. Every receptor here comes from a human donor in good health. Some libraries in this study had Jurkat cell RNA spiked in.

The chain carries TRBV28 and TRBJ1-3; D gene ambiguous. The germline gives CDR1 MDHEN, CDR2 SYDVKM. The CDR3 is 12 residues long. V was shortened by 7 bases and J by 4 bases, with 8 bases between the two germline ends. The CDR3 sequence is CASNFPGNTIYF. The CDR3 DNA follows: TGTGCCAGCAATTTCCCCGGAAACACCATATATTTT.

The table lists this clonotype with many counts. In DNA form, the CDR3 reads TGTGCCAGCAGCCCAGAATTCGGCACTGAAGCTTTCTTT. This codes for CASSPEFGTEAFF. The gene calls are TRBV9 and TRBJ1-1; no clear D. Germline V gives CDR1 SGDLS, CDR2 YYNGEE. V lost 4 bases to trimming and J lost 4 bases, with 11 bases between them. The CDR3 loop spans 13 amino acids.

This clonotype was seen only a few times. The chain joins TRBV11-3 to TRBJ2-1; 12 bases line up with TRBD2. The CDR3 has 15 residues. With 5 bases clipped from V and 3 bases from J, the junction kept 2 bases outside the gene matches. Germline CDR1 is SGHNT and CDR2 is YENEEA. The CDR3 DNA follows: TGTGCCAGCAGCGCGGGACTAGCGGGCTACAATGAGCAGTTCTTC. Protein sequence: CASSAGLAGYNEQFF.

This clonotype was seen many times. This rearrangement joins TRBV4-3 to TRBJ1-1; no clear D gene. The CDR3 is 18 amino acids. V lost 0 bases to trimming and J lost 6 bases, with 23 bases between them. Germline V lookup: CDR1 LGHNA, CDR2 YSLEER. The CDR3 region is CASSQEQGRWALAAEAFF. The CDR3 coding sequence is TGCGCCAGCAGCCAAGAACAAGGGAGGTGGGCTCTGGCTGCTGAAGCTTTCTTT.

This clonotype was counted many times. The gene calls are TRBV7-3 and TRBJ2-2; D unresolved. CDR3 length: 13 residues. Per the germline V gene, CDR1 is SGHTA and CDR2 is FQGTGA. V lost 2 bases and J 10 bases, leaving 11 bases between the germline ends. The CDR3 protein is CASSLSGGLELFF. CDR3 in DNA: TGTGCCAGCAGCTTATCAGGCGGCCTGGAGCTGTTTTTT.

This clonotype was recorded many times. The chain combines TRBV11-2 with TRBJ2-7; D not resolved. Trimming stripped 1 base from V and 7 bases from J, with 11 bases between. Germline lookup yields CDR1 SGHAT and CDR2 FQNNGV. This CDR3 region has 13 residues. CDR3 bases: TGTGCCAGCAGCTTAGGTCCAGCCAGGGAGCAGTACTTC. Its protein is CASSLGPAREQYF.

Only a few counts were recorded for this clonotype. The gene calls are TRBV4-2 and TRBJ1-5; D not resolved. Germline V CDR1 and CDR2: LGHNA, YNFKEQ. Trimming stripped 1 base from V and 4 bases from J, with 8 bases between. The CDR3 length is 14 residues. The CDR3 loop reads CASSQVVGNQPQHF. The CDR3, as DNA: TGTGCCAGCAGCCAAGTTGTAGGGAATCAGCCCCAGCATTTT.

Points on this clonotype: The junction and the germline gene differ at one end; a read error may be behind it. The chain is built from TRBV28 and TRBJ1-1; 7 nucleotides line up with TRBD1. This CDR3 comprises 17 residues. From germline, CDR1 is MDHEN and CDR2 SYDVKM. The DNA for the CDR3 is TGTGCCAGCAGTGAGCCGAGACAGGGTGTAATGAACACTGAAACTTTCTTT. It specifies CASSEPRQGVMNTETFF. The full variable domain, its missing parts supplied by reference TRBV28 and TRBJ1-1, is DVKVTQSSRYLVKRTGEKVFLECVQDMDHENMFWYRQDPGLGLRLIYFSYDVKMKEKGDIPEGYSVSREKKERFSLILESASTNQTSMYLCASSEPRQGVMNTETFFGQGTRLTVV.

For this clonotype: This sequence may be a read error, since a much larger clone differs from it by one base. This chain joins TRBV4-3 and TRBJ2-1; a weak D match, TRBD2 (6 bases). Germline V lookup: CDR1 LGHNA, CDR2 YSLEER. The CDR3 consists of 12 residues. The CDR3 loop reads CASGQGGAEQFF. The CDR3 nucleotides read TGCGCCAGCGGCCAAGGAGGGGCTGAGCAGTTCTTC.

The chain carries TRBV10-3 and TRBJ2-1; a weak D match, TRBD2 (5 bases). Germline values: CDR1 ENHRY, CDR2 SYGVKD. The CDR3 is 13 amino acids. V was pared by 6 bases and J by 2 bases, with 8 bases between. The CDR3 region is CAIRPGAYNEQFF. As DNA, the CDR3 is TGTGCCATCAGGCCCGGGGCCTACAATGAGCAGTTCTTC.

The table lists this clonotype with many counts. This chain joins TRBV27 and TRBJ1-5; D is possibly TRBD1 (5 bases). Trimming removed 6 bases from V and 6 bases from J, with 15 bases in between. CDR3 length: 14 amino acids. Germline V gene lookup returns CDR1 MNHEY and CDR2 SMNVEV (reference sequence). This chain's CDR3 is CASSFAGGGQPQHF. The CDR3, as DNA: TGTGCCAGCAGCTTTGCGGGGGGAGGTCAGCCCCAGCATTTT.

Turning to this clonotype: Because the CDR3 is missing its conserved closing phenylalanine or tryptophan, this is likely a read error. The chain couples TRBV4-1 to TRBJ2-7; 7 nucleotides align to TRBD1. V trimming: 3 bases; J trimming: 3 bases; junction bases outside the gene matches: 14. CDR1 is MGHRA and CDR2 is YSYEKL in the germline V gene. The CDR3 is 17 amino acids. The CDR3 spells CASSQEVSTGIIYEQYS. DNA of the CDR3: TGCGCCAGCAGCCAGGAAGTTTCGACAGGGATAATCTACGAGCAGTACTCC.

There are a few counts of this clonotype. The rearrangement joins TRBV30 to TRBJ2-3; TRBD1 matches at 7 bases. Trimming took 1 base from V and 1 from J; bases not matched to a gene: 5. CDR3 length equals 15 residues. The V gene's germline CDR1 is GTSNPN and CDR2 SVGIG (reference sequence). This CDR3 is CAWSEGAGGTDTQYF. The CDR3 region has the DNA TGTGCCTGGAGTGAGGGGGCAGGAGGCACAGATACGCAGTATTTT.

This clonotype came up many times. The rearrangement uses TRBV11-2 and TRBJ2-7; weak D call: TRBD2 (6 bases). Per germline, CDR1 SGHAT and CDR2 FQNNGV. Between the trimmed V and J ends, which lost 0 bases and 0 bases, there was a span of 12 bases. CDR3 length: 16 amino acids. The CDR3 nucleotides read TGTGCCAGCAGCTTAGAGCTAGCGCTTAGCTCCTACGAGCAGTACTTC. It encodes CASSLELALSSYEQYF.

At least ten counts were recorded for this clonotype. The V call is TRBV19, the J call TRBJ1-1; D uncertain. The CDR3 covers 14 residues. CDR1 LNHDA and CDR2 SQIVND come from the germline V gene (reference sequence). Trimming took 5 bases from V and 5 from J, leaving 15 bases between them. CDR3: CASSLNGVRTEAFF. In DNA form, the CDR3 reads TGTGCCAGTAGTCTCAATGGGGTGAGGACTGAAGCTTTCTTT. The full variable domain, completed using reference TRBV19 and TRBJ1-1, is DGGITQSPKYLFRKEGQNVTLSCEQNLNHDAMYWYRQDPGQGLRLIYYSQIVNDFQKGDIAEGYSVSREKKESFPLTVTSAQKNPTAFYLCASSLNGVRTEAFFGQGTRLTVV.

This clonotype has only a few counts. One end of the junction varies from germline; a read error may be responsible. DNA for the CDR3: TGTGCCAGCAGCCCAGGACTCAGGTTCACAGATGCGCAGTATTTT. Translation: CASSPGLRFTDAQYF. The chain couples TRBV14 to TRBJ2-3; TRBD2 might be the D (5 bases). This CDR3 contains 15 residues. Per germline, CDR1 SGHDN and CDR2 FVKESK.

Only one count was recorded for this clonotype. Since a much larger clone is just one base distant, this may be a read error. V and J are TRBV4-1 and TRBJ2-7; 7 bases map to TRBD2. Germline CDR1 is MGHRA and CDR2 is YSYEKL. This CDR3 spans 15 amino acids. This CDR3 reads CASSQGAGNTYKQYF. CDR3 in DNA: TGCGCCAGCAGCCAAGGAGCGGGGAACACCTACAAGCAGTACTTC.

The chain links TRBV5-1 to TRBJ1-1; 7 bases align to TRBD1. The J segment lost 11 bases and the V segment lost 7 bases, leaving 8 bases of the junction unmatched. The CDR3 totals 11 residues. Germline CDR1 reads SGHRS; CDR2 reads YFSETQ. CDR3 sequence reads: CASQQGMRAFF. CDR3 bases: TGCGCCAGCCAACAGGGGATGCGGGCTTTCTTT.

As to this clonotype: Germline is not matched at one junction end, which may reflect a read error. The chain carries TRBV4-3 and TRBJ2-6; D not certain. The length of the CDR3 is 16 residues. From germline, CDR1 is LGHNA and CDR2 YSLEER. CDR3 in amino acids: CASGQAAASGANVLTF. CDR3 bases: TGCGCCAGCGGCCAAGCTGCGGCTTCTGGGGCCAACGTCCTGACTTTC.

The table lists this clonotype with many counts. The V gene is TRBV7-6, the J gene TRBJ2-3; no firm D call. V was clipped by 0 bases and J by 3 bases, with 4 bases between them. Germline V gene data show CDR1 as SGHVS and CDR2 as FNYEAQ. There are 13 residues in the CDR3. The CDR3 loop is CASSLAPTDTQYF. CDR3 DNA: TGTGCCAGCAGCTTAGCCCCTACAGATACGCAGTATTTT.

This clonotype was counted ten times or more. CDR3 residues: CASSLASADRAYGYTF. In DNA, the CDR3 is TGTGCCAGCAGCTTAGCCTCCGCGGACAGGGCGTATGGCTACACCTTC. V usage is TRBV7-9 and J usage is TRBJ1-2, with 8 bases lining up with TRBD1. Germline V gene sequence: CDR1 SEHNR, CDR2 FQNEAQ (reference sequence). The junction had 8 bases not matched to a gene; V was cut back by 0 bases and J by 5 bases. CDR3 length equals 16 residues.

This clonotype came up many times. The gene calls are TRBV14 and TRBJ2-7, with a tentative D call TRBD1 (6 bases). The CDR3 runs to 15 residues. CDR1 SGHDN and CDR2 FVKESK come from the germline V gene. The V gene lost 3 bases and the J gene lost 3 bases, with 15 bases spanning the gap. In DNA, the CDR3 is TGTGCCAGCAGCCAGGAACCGGGACACGGCTACGAGCAGTACTTC. Protein product: CASSQEPGHGYEQYF.

This clonotype came up a few times. The rearrangement joins TRBV4-3 to TRBJ2-7; the match to TRBD2 covers 7 bases. There are 15 residues in the CDR3. Unmatched junction bases numbered 6, after V lost 1 base and J lost 3 bases. CDR1 is LGHNA, CDR2 YSLEER, per germline. This CDR3 is CASSQGTRAGYEQYF. CDR3 sequence (DNA): TGCGCCAGCAGCCAAGGGACTAGGGCTGGCTACGAGCAGTACTTC.

This clonotype was seen a handful of times. V and J are TRBV5-4 and TRBJ2-7; 9 nucleotides line up with TRBD1. Germline assignment: CDR1 SGHNT and CDR2 YYREEE (reference sequence). The J segment lost 5 bases and the V segment lost 5 bases, leaving 8 bases of the junction unmatched. The CDR3 is made up of 14 amino acids. The CDR3 loop reads CASSSGTGFHEQYF. Written as DNA, the CDR3 is TGTGCCAGCAGTTCCGGGACAGGGTTCCACGAGCAGTACTTC.

In its sample, this clonotype was seen many times. The chain has TRBV6-5 and TRBJ1-1; no firm D call. CDR3 length: 15 amino acids. V dropped 0 bases and J dropped 3 bases, with 11 bases sitting between them. Germline loops: CDR1 MNHEY, CDR2 SVGAGI. The CDR3 here is CASSYSRAGDTEAFF. The CDR3 bases are TGTGCCAGCAGTTACTCGAGGGCAGGTGACACTGAAGCTTTCTTT.

This clonotype was seen many times. The genes are TRBV6-5 and TRBJ2-7, with TRBD2 as a possible D gene (6 bases). This CDR3 spans 16 amino acids. Between the trimmed V and J ends, which lost 0 bases and 2 bases, there was a span of 14 bases. Per the germline V gene, CDR1 is MNHEY and CDR2 is SVGAGI. Here the CDR3 reads CASSYSSQPGAYEQYF. The DNA of the CDR3 is TGTGCCAGCAGTTACTCGTCTCAACCGGGAGCCTACGAGCAGTACTTC.

This clonotype appeared many times. The chain uses TRBV28 and TRBJ1-2; no definite D call. The CDR3 has 13 amino acids. The V and J ends lost 2 bases and 8 bases respectively, with 12 bases between them. Germline-derived CDR1 and CDR2 are MDHEN and SYDVKM. The CDR3 spells CASSLGGFQGYTF. The CDR3 DNA reads TGTGCCAGCAGTTTAGGAGGGTTCCAGGGCTACACCTTC.

This clonotype showed up just a few times. The chain recombines TRBV11-2 with TRBJ2-1, with TRBD2 matching over 9 bases. The V and J ends lost 4 bases and 4 bases, in that order; junction bases with no gene match: 5. This CDR3 is built from 15 residues. Germline values: CDR1 SGHAT, CDR2 FQNNGV. CDR3 region: CASSSLAGKYNEQFF. Written as DNA, the CDR3 is TGTGCCAGCAGCTCCCTAGCGGGAAAATACAATGAGCAGTTCTTC.

This clonotype was seen many times. The chain uses TRBV5-1 and TRBJ2-1; D possibly corresponds to TRBD2 (5 bases). V lost 4 bases and J 1 base, leaving 6 bases between the germline ends. The CDR3 consists of 13 residues. Germline CDR1 and CDR2: SGHRS and YFSETQ. DNA for the CDR3: TGCGCCAGCAGCCGGGGATCCTACAATGAGCAGTTCTTC. Translating gives CASSRGSYNEQFF.

The chain recombines TRBV7-9 with TRBJ2-7; the D gene could be TRBD1 or TRBD2 (5 bases each). This CDR3 comprises 12 residues. The germline V gene has CDR1 SEHNR and CDR2 FQNEAQ (reference sequence). V was shortened by 5 bases and J by 5 bases, with 10 bases between the two germline ends. The CDR3 DNA sequence: TGTGCCAGCAGCCCTAGGGACCACGAGCAGTACTTC. Its protein is CASSPRDHEQYF.

The sample holds many counts of this clonotype. The gene calls are TRBV25-1 and TRBJ1-5; D remains ambiguous. Per the germline V gene, CDR1 is MGHDK and CDR2 is SYGVNS. Trimming pared 8 bases from V and 2 bases from J, leaving 13 bases between. The CDR3 is 14 amino acids. In DNA, the CDR3 is TGTGCCAGCTCGACACGAATGGGCAATCAGCCCCAGCATTTT. Protein: CASSTRMGNQPQHF.

The chain is built from TRBV30 and TRBJ1-2, with 9 bases lining up with TRBD1. The germline V gene encodes CDR1 GTSNPN and CDR2 SVGIG (reference sequence). Trimming cost V 5 bases and J 5 bases; bases outside gene matches: 9. The CDR3 has 14 amino acids. The CDR3, as DNA: TGTGCCTGGTCCCCCGTGGACAGGGGTTATGGCTACACCTTC. Encoded protein: CAWSPVDRGYGYTF.